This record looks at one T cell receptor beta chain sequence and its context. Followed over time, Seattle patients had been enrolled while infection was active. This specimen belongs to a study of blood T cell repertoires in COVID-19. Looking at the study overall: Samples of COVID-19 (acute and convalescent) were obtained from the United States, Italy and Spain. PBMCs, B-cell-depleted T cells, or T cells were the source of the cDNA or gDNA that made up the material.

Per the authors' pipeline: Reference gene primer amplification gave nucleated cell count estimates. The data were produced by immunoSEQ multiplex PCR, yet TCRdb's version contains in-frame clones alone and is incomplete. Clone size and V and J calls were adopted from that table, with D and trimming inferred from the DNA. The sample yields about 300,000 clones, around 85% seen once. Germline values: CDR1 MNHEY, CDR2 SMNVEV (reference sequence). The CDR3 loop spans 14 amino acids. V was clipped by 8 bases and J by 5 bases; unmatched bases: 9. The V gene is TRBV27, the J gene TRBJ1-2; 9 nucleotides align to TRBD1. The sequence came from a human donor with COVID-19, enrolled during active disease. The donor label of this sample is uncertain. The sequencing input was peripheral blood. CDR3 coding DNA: TGTGCCAGCTCGACCGGGACAGGGTCTTATGGCTACACCTTC. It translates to CASSTGTGSYGYTF.